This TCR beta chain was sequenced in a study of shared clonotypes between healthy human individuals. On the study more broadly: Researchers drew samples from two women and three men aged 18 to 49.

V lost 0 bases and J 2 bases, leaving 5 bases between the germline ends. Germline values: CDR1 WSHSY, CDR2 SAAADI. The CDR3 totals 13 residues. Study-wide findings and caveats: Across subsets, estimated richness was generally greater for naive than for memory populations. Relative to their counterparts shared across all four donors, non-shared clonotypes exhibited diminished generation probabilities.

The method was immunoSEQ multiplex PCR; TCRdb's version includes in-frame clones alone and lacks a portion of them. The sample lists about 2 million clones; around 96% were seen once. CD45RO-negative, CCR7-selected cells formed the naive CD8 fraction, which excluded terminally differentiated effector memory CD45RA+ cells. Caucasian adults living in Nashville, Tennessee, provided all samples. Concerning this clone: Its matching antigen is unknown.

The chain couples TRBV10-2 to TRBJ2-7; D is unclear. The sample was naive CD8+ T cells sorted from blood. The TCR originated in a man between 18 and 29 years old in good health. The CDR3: CASSESAPYEQYF. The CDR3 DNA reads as TGCGCCAGCAGTGAGTCGGCTCCCTACGAGCAGTACTTC.